This T cell receptor beta chain was sequenced in a study of cytomegalovirus exposure and HLA in healthy donors. Primers included in the PCR were 60 Vbeta and 13 Jbeta primers. TCRdb keeps only in-frame clones here, not all; method: immunoSEQ multiplex PCR. The repertoire includes about 99,000 clones, around 67% of them detected once, and about 3.5% sits in the top ten. Points on this clone: What it recognizes is unknown.

The study, taken as a whole, reports: From TCR beta sequences, most subjects' HLA-A and HLA-B alleles were reportedly predicted accurately.

The V segment lost 5 bases and the J segment 5 bases; nucleotides outside the gene matches: 10. The CDR3 has 15 residues. In germline, CDR1 is MNHEY, CDR2 SVGAGI. This clonotype was sampled from a woman in her forties or fifties in good health and CMV-seronegative. Sequenced material: PBMCs. The rearrangement uses TRBV6-5 and TRBJ2-5; TRBD1 aligns across 8 bases. The CDR3 loop reads CASSPWTGFEETQYF. The DNA of the CDR3 is TGTGCCAGCAGTCCTTGGACAGGGTTCGAGGAGACCCAGTACTTC.